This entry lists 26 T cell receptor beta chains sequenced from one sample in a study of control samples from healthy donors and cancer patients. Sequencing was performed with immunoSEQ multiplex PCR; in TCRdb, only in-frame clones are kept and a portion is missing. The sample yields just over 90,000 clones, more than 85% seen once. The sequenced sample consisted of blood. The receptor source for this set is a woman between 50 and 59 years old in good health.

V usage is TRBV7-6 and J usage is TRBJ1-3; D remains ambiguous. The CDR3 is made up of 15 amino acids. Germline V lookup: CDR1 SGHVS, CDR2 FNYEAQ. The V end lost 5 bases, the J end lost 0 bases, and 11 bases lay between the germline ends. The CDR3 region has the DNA TGTGCCAGCAGCACTCCCACGGGCTCTGGAAACACCATATATTTT. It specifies CASSTPTGSGNTIYF.

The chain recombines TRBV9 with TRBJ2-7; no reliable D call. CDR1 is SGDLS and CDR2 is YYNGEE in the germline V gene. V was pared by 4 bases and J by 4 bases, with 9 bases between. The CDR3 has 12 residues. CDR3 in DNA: TGTGCCAGCAGCACCATGGGGTACGAGCAGTACTTC. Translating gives CASSTMGYEQYF.

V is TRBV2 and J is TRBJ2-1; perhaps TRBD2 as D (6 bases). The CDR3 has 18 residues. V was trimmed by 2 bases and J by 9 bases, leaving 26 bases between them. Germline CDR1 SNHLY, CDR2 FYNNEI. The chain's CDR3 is CASSEIQLAGGGWGEQFF. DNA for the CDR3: TGTGCCAGCAGTGAAATCCAACTTGCCGGGGGAGGATGGGGTGAGCAGTTCTTC.

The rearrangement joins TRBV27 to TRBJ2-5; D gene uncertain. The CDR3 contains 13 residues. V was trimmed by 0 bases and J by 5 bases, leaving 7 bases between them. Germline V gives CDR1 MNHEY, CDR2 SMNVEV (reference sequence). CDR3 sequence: CASSLSPLETQYF. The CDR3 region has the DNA TGTGCCAGCAGTTTATCGCCCCTCGAGACCCAGTACTTC.

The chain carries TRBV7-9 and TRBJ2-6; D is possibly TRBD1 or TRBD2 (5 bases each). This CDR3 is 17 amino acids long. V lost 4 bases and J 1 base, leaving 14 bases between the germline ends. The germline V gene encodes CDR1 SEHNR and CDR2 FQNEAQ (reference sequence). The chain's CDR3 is CASSSPGRQSGANVLTF. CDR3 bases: TGTGCCAGCAGCTCACCGGGACGGCAATCTGGGGCCAACGTCCTGACTTTC.

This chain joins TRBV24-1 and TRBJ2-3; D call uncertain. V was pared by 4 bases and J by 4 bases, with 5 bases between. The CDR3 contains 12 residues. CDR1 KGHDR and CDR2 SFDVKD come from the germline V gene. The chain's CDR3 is CATSDDSDTQYF. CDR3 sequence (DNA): TGTGCCACCAGTGACGATTCAGATACGCAGTATTTT.

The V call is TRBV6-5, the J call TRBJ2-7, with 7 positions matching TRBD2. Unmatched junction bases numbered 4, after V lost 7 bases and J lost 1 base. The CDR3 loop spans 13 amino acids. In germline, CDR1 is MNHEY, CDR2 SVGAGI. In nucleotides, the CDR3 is TGTGCCAGCACTGGGGGGGGGTCCTACGAGCAGTACTTC. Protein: CASTGGGSYEQYF.

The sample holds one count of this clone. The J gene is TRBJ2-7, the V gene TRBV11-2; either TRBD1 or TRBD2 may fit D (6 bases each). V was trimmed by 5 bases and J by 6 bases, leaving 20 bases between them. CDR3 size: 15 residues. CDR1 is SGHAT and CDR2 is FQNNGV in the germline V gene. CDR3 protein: CASSKTGGARAEQYF. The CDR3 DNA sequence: TGTGCCAGCAGCAAAACCGGGGGCGCACGGGCCGAGCAGTACTTC. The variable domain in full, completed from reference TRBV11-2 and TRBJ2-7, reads EAGVAQSPRYKIIEKRQSVAFWCNPISGHATLYWYQQILGQGPKLLIQFQNNGVVDDSQLPKDRFSAERLKGVDSTLKIQPAKLEDSAVYLCASSKTGGARAEQYFGPGTRLTVT.

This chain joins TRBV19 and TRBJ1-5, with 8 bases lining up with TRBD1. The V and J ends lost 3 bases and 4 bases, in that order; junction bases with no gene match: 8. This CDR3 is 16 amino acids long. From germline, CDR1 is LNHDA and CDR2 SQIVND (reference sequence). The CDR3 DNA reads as TGTGCCAGTAGTATTAACGGACAGGGAAGAAATCAGCCCCAGCATTTT. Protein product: CASSINGQGRNQPQHF.

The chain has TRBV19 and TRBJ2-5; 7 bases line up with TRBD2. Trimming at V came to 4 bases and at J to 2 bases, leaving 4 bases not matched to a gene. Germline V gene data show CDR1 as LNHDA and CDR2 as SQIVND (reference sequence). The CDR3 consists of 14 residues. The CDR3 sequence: CASSRTSDQETQYF. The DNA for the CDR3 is TGTGCCAGTAGTAGGACTAGTGATCAAGAGACCCAGTACTTC.

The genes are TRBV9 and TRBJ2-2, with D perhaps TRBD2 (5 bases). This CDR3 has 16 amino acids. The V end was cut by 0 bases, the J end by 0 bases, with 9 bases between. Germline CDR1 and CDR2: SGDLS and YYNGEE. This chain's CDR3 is CASSVVSGPNTGELFF. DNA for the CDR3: TGTGCCAGCAGCGTAGTAAGCGGACCGAACACCGGGGAGCTGTTTTTT.

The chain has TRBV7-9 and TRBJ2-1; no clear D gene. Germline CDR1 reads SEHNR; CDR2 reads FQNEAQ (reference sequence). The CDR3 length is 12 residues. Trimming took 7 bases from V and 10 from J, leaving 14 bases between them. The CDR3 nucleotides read TGTGCCAGCAACCAACTAACAGAGGAGCAGTTCTTC. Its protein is CASNQLTEEQFF.

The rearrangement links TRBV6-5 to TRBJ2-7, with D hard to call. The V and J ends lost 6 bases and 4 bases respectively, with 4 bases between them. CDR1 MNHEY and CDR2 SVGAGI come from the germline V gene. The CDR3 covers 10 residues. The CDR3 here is CASRAYEQYF. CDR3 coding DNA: TGTGCCAGCAGAGCTTACGAGCAGTACTTC.

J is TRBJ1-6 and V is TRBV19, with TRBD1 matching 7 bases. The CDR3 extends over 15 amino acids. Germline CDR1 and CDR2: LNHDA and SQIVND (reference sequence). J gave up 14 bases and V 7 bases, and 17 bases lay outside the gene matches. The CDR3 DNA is TGTGCCAGTACCGATTTCGGGCGAGGGGGCGCGACCCTCCACTTT. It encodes CASTDFGRGGATLHF.

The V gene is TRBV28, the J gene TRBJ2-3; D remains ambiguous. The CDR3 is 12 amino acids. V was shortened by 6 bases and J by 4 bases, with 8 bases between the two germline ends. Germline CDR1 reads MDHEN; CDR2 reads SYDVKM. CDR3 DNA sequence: TGTGCCAGCAGCTTGGGTCCAGATACGCAGTATTTT. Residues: CASSLGPDTQYF.

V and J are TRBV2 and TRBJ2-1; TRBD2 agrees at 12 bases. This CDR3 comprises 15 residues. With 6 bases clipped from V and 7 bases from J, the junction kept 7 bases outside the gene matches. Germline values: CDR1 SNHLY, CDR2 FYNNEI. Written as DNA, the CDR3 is TGTGCCAGCAGCCAAGCTAGCGGGAGGGTTAATGAGCAGTTCTTC. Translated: CASSQASGRVNEQFF.

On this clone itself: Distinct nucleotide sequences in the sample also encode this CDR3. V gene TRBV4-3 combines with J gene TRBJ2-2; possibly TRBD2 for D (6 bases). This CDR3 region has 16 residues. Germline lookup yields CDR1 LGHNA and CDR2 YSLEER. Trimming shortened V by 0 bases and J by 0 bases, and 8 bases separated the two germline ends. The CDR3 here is CASSQEAGPNTGELFF. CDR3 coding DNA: TGCGCCAGCAGCCAAGAAGCGGGTCCGAACACCGGGGAGCTGTTTTTT.

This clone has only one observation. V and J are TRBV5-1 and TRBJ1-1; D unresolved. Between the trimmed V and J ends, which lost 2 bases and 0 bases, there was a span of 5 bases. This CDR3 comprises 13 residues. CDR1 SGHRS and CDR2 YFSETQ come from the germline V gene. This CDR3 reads CASSFEMNTEAFF. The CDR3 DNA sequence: TGCGCCAGCAGCTTCGAAATGAACACTGAAGCTTTCTTT.

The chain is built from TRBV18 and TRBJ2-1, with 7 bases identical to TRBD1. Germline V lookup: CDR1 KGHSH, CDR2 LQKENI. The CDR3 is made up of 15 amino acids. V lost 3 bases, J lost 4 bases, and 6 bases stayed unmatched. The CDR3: CASSPEGQLYNEQFF. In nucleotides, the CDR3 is TGTGCCAGCTCACCCGAGGGACAGCTGTACAATGAGCAGTTCTTC.

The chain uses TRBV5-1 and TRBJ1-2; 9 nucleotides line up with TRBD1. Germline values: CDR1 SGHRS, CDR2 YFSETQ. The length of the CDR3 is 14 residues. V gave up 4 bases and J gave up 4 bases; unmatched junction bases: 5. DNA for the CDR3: TGCGCCAGCAGCGGAGCGGACAGGGGCTATGGCTACACCTTC. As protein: CASSGADRGYGYTF.

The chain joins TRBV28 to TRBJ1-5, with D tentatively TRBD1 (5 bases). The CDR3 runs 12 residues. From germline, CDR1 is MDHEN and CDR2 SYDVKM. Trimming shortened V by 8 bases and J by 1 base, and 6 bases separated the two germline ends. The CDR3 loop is CASEGSNQPQHF. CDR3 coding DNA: TGTGCCAGCGAGGGGAGCAATCAGCCCCAGCATTTT.

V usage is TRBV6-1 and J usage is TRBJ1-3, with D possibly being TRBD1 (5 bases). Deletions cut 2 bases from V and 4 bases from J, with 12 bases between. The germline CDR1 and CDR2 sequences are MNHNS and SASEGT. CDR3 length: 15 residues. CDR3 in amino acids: CASSETGSLGNTIYF. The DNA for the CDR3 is TGTGCCAGCAGTGAAACAGGCTCTCTGGGAAACACCATATATTTT.

CDR3 nucleotide sequence: TGTGCCAGCAGCCTACAAAGAACAGCTAATGAAAAACTGTTTTTT. This sequence encodes CASSLQRTANEKLFF. The chain combines TRBV7-8 with TRBJ1-4; no reliable D call. Germline assignment: CDR1 SGHVS and CDR2 FQNEAQ. The CDR3 has 15 amino acids. Trimming removed 5 bases at V and 3 bases at J, with 13 bases between.

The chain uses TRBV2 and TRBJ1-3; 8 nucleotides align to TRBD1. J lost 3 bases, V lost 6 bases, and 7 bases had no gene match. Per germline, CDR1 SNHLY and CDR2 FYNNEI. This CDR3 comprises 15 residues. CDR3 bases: TGTGCCAGCAGGGACACAGGGGGAGGTGGAAACACCATATATTTT. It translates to CASRDTGGGGNTIYF.

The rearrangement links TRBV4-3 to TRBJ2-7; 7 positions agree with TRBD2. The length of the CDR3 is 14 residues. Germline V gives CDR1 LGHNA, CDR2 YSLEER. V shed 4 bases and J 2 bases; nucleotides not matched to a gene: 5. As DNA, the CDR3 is TGCGCCAGCAGCCCTAGCGGAAACGCCTACGAGCAGTACTTC. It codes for CASSPSGNAYEQYF.

CDR3 sequence reads: CASSRDRELSEQFF. CDR3 in DNA: TGTGCCAGCAGCCGGGACAGGGAACTATCCGAGCAGTTCTTC. The chain recombines TRBV7-6 with TRBJ2-1, with 9 bases matching TRBD1. This CDR3 spans 14 amino acids. After removal of 5 bases from V and 10 bases from J, the junction contained 9 bases not matched to a gene. CDR1 is SGHVS, CDR2 FNYEAQ, per germline.